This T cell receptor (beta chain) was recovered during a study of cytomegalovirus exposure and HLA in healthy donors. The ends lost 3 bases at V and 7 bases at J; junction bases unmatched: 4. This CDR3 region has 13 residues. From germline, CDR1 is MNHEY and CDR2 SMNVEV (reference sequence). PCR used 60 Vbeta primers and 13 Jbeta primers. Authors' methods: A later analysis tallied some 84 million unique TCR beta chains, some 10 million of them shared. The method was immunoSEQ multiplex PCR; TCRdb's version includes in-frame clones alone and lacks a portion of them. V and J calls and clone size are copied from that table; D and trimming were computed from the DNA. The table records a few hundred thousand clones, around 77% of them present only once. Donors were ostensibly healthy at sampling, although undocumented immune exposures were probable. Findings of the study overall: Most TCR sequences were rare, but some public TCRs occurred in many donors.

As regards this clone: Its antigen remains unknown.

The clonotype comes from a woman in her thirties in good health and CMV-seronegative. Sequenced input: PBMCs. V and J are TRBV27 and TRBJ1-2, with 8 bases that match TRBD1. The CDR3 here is CASSLAGGLGYTF. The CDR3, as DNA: TGTGCCAGCAGTTTGGCAGGGGGCCTTGGCTACACCTTC.